The T cell receptor beta chain under discussion was sequenced for a study of cytomegalovirus exposure and HLA in healthy donors (dated by TCRdb to about 2017). Some background on the complete study: An earlier analysis of roughly 500 of the donors reported approximately 290 Gb of sequence data and about 100 million unique TCR beta sequences from about 180 million T cells. Typing coverage differed by locus: A, B, C, DRB1 and DQB1 were typed in about 629-640 donors, DQA1 in 500 to 550, DPA1 in 600 to 610, and DPB1 in 450 to 490. Roughly 5 DR-DQ haplotypes were handled as single units for association and clustering, since linkage in the cohort was strong. All discovery cohort repertoires had been generated on a single sequencing platform. In a later genetic analysis, genome-wide SNP genotypes for about 55% of the 666 donors were used, and that subset was treated as a discovery cohort. The later analysis used no new phenotypic data to find candidate immune exposures, relying instead on TCR beta sequences and their occurrence across donors. Using immunosequencing, the study profiled T cell repertoires from approximately 700 subjects and related those repertoires to cytomegalovirus serostatus. Both class I and class II loci were covered by HLA typing, at four-digit resolution. Of the 300 to 500 genotyped donors, roughly 80% were placed in the genetic ancestry cluster associated with self-reported Caucasian donors. Alongside the repertoire data, information on donor age, sex, ethnicity and CMV serostatus was compiled. To predict cytomegalovirus infection status, the study brought together high-throughput TCR immunosequencing, statistical association of individual TCRs with disease status, and machine learning. The aim of the study was to test whether cataloging public T cell receptors could identify signatures of past pathogen exposure. In an earlier analysis of roughly 580 of the donors, high-throughput TCR beta sequencing was used to judge whether each TCR beta V gene segment behaved as functional or pseudogenic. On average, roughly 240,000 unique TCR beta nucleotide sequences were sequenced per donor among some 430 genotyped donors of the cohort, with roughly 18% of those sequences being non-productive. A later analysis re-examined previously published TCR beta repertoires from more than 550 donors and added high-resolution HLA genotyping to investigate patterns of TCR occurrence. Along with the roughly 670-subject first cohort, a separate validation cohort of over 90 different subjects was used. An early release that covered about 640 HLA-typed donors contained around 300 gigabases of sequencing data and tens of millions of unique TCR sequences.

Counted from cysteine to phenylalanine, this CDR3 has 17 amino acids. Only the CDR3 DNA is retained, 51 bases long and in frame from the first base. Taken from the germline V gene, the CDR1 and CDR2 loops are SGHTA and FQGNSA. Trimming accounts for 2 bases at V and 0 bases at J, while the number of junction bases matched to no gene is 6. Receptors were amplified or captured by the immunoSEQ multiplex PCR assay. For the multiplex PCR, a mixture combining 60 forward primers for TCR Vbeta segments and 13 reverse primers for TCR Jbeta segments was used. The CDR3 region of rearranged TCR beta genes was amplified from genomic DNA with a multiplex PCR assay. The Illumina HiSeq System was used to sequence the amplified TCR beta libraries as 87-base-pair reads. The original pipeline was this. Across the 700 or so repertoires, a later analysis counted approximately 83 million unique TCR beta chains, about 10 million of which were shared by at least two donors. Raw reads were error-corrected and collapsed into unique sequences by a nearest-neighbor algorithm in which closely related sequences were merged to remove PCR and sequencing errors. CDR3 sequences were aligned to IMGT reference sequences to assign V, D and J gene segments. For a sequence to be retained, a match of at least six nucleotides to both a V gene segment and a J gene segment was required. A rearrangement counted as productive if the CDR3 had no stop codons and remained in frame with V and J, and every other rearrangement counted as non-productive. Following IMGT convention, CDR3 was defined as the stretch from the second conserved V-encoded cysteine to the conserved J-encoded phenylalanine. Sequences without an unambiguous match to a single V gene segment were excluded from the earlier analysis of 450 to 750 of the donors. An earlier analysis of 587 of the donors classified V segments as functional when productive rearrangements were above 56.7% and as segregating when the standard deviation between donors was above 5%. To diagnose cytomegalovirus status from the catalog of TCR beta chain sequences, a statistical classification framework was built. In a later analysis, V and J genes were assigned by comparing TCR nucleotide sequences against IMGT/GENE-DB human TR gene sequences. The TCRdist pipeline was used in a later analysis to assign CDR3 sequences and most-parsimonious VDJ recombination scenarios. In a later analysis, each TCR beta chain was defined by its CDR3 amino acid sequence together with its V-gene family, and reads lacking a unique V-gene family were excluded. To address suspected cross-contamination and a sequencing artifact, a later analysis removed around 590 highly shared, low-generation-probability nucleotide sequences. For each public chain, a later analysis derived a clonal expansion index from normalized ranks of inferred template counts within each repertoire. Generation probabilities in a later analysis came from a VDJ recombination model fitted to out-of-frame rearrangements, and those results were checked against IGoR. Hypergeometric tests were used in a later analysis to score TCR-TCR, TCR-HLA and TCR-CMV co-occurrence, with a repertoire-size bias correction applied to the TCR pairs. In a later analysis, false discovery rates were estimated by permuting HLA or CMV assignments 20 times. In a later analysis, co-occurring TCRs were grouped using DBSCAN, with TCRdist sequence similarity added in when clustering inside HLA-allele-positive subsets. Repertoires with fewer than 30,000 or more than 120,000 public chains, plus five repertoires with anomalous nucleotide sharing, were excluded from co-occurrence clustering. The table was pulled from immuneACCESS by TCRdb, which kept in-frame rearrangements only. Such tables lose some clones; where checked, under half of the loss comes from unresolved V genes, and the rest has no known cause. V, J and clone size derive from that table, while D and trimming were established from the DNA sequence. The sample table contains approximately 170,000 clones; only one count was recorded for 80% to 90% of them. The biggest ten clones account for approximately 2.3% of the sample.

Details on this clone: Its antigen is currently not known. No per-base quality is available; no much larger clone lies one base away.

The cohort comprised 550 to 700 healthy bone marrow donors. Cohort members were all nominally healthy when sampled, although unrecorded immune exposures were likely present. The donor tested CMV seronegative and was one of the 352 seronegative cohort members. Every donor gave a peripheral blood sample, and the peripheral blood mononuclear cells from that sample were used for TCR beta sequencing. Genomic DNA extraction from the blood cell samples was performed with the Qiagen DNeasy Blood Extraction Kit. What the authors observed across the whole study: HLA typing was unavailable for some donors at each locus, so association tests used only the typed subset. In a later analysis, most CMV-associated TCR beta chains were found to appear HLA-restricted, with HLA associations seemingly driven largely by CMV exposure. In vitro tests confirmed that a few of the cytomegalovirus-associated TCR beta chains recognize cytomegalovirus antigens. In a later genetic analysis, a missense DCLRE1C variant was associated with V-gene and J-gene trimming of TCR beta chains, and the association was replicated in an independent cohort. The presence/absence analyses assumed that sequencing depth was roughly uniform across donors, and that assumption may not be true. A later genetic analysis reported fewer N-insertions in productive TCRs among donors in an Asian-associated ancestry cluster than the roughly 620-donor mean. Several of the top co-occurrence clusters appeared to be linked to parvovirus B19, influenza, CMV and Epstein-Barr virus, according to a later analysis. A further reported finding was that TCR beta sequences accurately predicted the HLA-A and HLA-B alleles for most subjects in the first cohort. This cohort had only TCR beta chains sequenced, and the lack of alpha or paired-chain data limited which features could be detected. A later analysis associated 15,000 to 20,000 TCR beta sequences with specific HLA alleles at a false discovery rate of 0.05. For the cohort, immune exposure information was limited to CMV serostatus. A cluster of highly shared sequence variants was judged likely to represent a technical artifact of the sequencing pipeline. The classifier was reported to diagnose cytomegalovirus status with high specificity and sensitivity in both the original cohort and the validation cohort. Broadly in line with IMGT annotations, most TCR beta V segments showed up in productive rearrangements about 87% or about 30% of the time in an earlier analysis of 450 to 600 of the donors. A later analysis found that HLA-associated TCR beta chains were more clonally expanded and had lower generation probabilities than equally common non-associated chains. In the study, 150 to 200 TCR beta chains were listed as associated with cytomegalovirus. Linkage disequilibrium might explain the correlated functional status among segregating V segments, but an unknown experimental factor could not be excluded. The authors suggested that the approach could potentially be generalized to other disease states and immunological phenotypes. Assigning TCR associations to individual alleles was difficult when HLA alleles, especially DR and DQ, strongly co-occurred. The earlier analysis of 587 of the donors excluded about 16 rarely observed V segments, including chromosome 9 orphons, because counts were too low. Across donors, most TCR sequences were observed very rarely, whereas some public TCRs were present in many individuals. According to a later analysis, TCR association rates differed among HLA loci, with DRB1 alleles showing the most associated TCRs and HLA-C alleles showing the fewest. Because the 87-base-pair reads could not distinguish some IMGT-functional V segments, including TRBV6-2 and TRBV6-3, those segments were excluded.

This TCR derives from a male donor in good health and CMV-seronegative. Source material: PBMCs. The chain employs TRBV7-2 and TRBJ2-2; the central 7 bases match TRBD2. The CDR3 reads as follows: CASSLPREAPNTGELFF. At the DNA level, the sequence is TGTGCCAGCAGCTTACCCCGGGAGGCGCCGAACACCGGGGAGCTGTTTTTT.